One sample yielded the 21 T cell receptor beta chains listed below, sequenced in a study of blood T cell repertoires in COVID-19. Clones were sequenced by immunoSEQ multiplex PCR, and TCRdb holds only the in-frame ones, with some missing. The table has around 130,000 clones, about 80% seen once; the top ten hold 1.5% to 2%. The sequenced sample was PBMCs or T cells enriched from blood (not recorded which). These receptors originate from a woman under 30 who had been exposed to COVID-19.

The chain carries TRBV7-3 and TRBJ2-3; 7 bases agree with TRBD2. The CDR3 totals 16 residues. Per the germline V gene, CDR1 is SGHTA and CDR2 is FQGTGA. The trim removed 1 base at V and 2 bases at J, leaving 6 bases unmatched. The CDR3 sequence is CASSLNPAGYTDTQYF. The CDR3 DNA follows: TGTGCCAGCAGCTTAAATCCAGCGGGATACACAGATACGCAGTATTTT.

The chain joins TRBV7-9 to TRBJ2-7; weak D call: TRBD1 (6 bases). Per germline, CDR1 SEHNR and CDR2 FQNEAQ (reference sequence). The V gene lost 5 bases and the J gene lost 3 bases, with 11 bases spanning the gap. The CDR3 loop spans 13 amino acids. DNA of the CDR3: TGTGCCAGCAGCGGTGGCAGGGGCTACGAGCAGTACTTC. Amino acids: CASSGGRGYEQYF.

The DNA for the CDR3 is TGTGCCAGTAGTCCACGACCCGGATCCTACGGGAGAACTGGCGGGGAGCTGTTTTTT. It codes for CASSPRPGSYGRTGGELFF. The V call is TRBV19, the J call TRBJ2-2, with D perhaps matching TRBD2 (6 bases). CDR3 length: 19 amino acids. Trimming pared 5 bases from V and 7 bases from J, leaving 29 bases between. From germline, CDR1 is LNHDA and CDR2 SQIVND (reference sequence).

This chain joins TRBV7-8 and TRBJ2-1, with D hard to call. The CDR3 is made up of 15 amino acids. Germline values: CDR1 SGHVS, CDR2 FQNEAQ. Trimming left V 5 bases short and J 0 bases short, with 11 bases between. The CDR3 nucleotides are TGTGCCAGCAGCCGGTCTCGGAGCTCCTACAATGAGCAGTTCTTC. Its translation: CASSRSRSSYNEQFF. The full variable domain, completed using reference TRBV7-8 and TRBJ2-1, is GAGVSQSPRYKVAKRGQDVALRCDPISGHVSLFWYQQALGQGPEFLTYFQNEAQLDKSGLPSDRFFAERPEGSVSTLKIQRTQQEDSAVYLCASSRSRSSYNEQFFGPGTRLTVL.

This clone was detected a few times. This sequence joins TRBV5-5 and TRBJ2-5, with D possibly being TRBD1 (5 bases). V lost 6 bases, J lost 1 base, and 13 bases lay in between. This CDR3 contains 14 residues. The germline CDR1 and CDR2 sequences are SGHKS and YYEKEE (reference sequence). The CDR3 nucleotides read TGTGCCAGCACCACTCAGGGTCGCCAAGAGACCCAGTACTTC. This codes for CASTTQGRQETQYF.

This chain joins TRBV28 and TRBJ2-1, with 9 nucleotides matching TRBD2. Unmatched junction bases numbered 7, after V lost 6 bases and J lost 7 bases. CDR3 length equals 14 residues. Germline V gives CDR1 MDHEN, CDR2 SYDVKM. The CDR3 sequence: CASSLSGRRNEQFF. CDR3 in DNA: TGTGCCAGCAGCCTTAGCGGGAGACGGAATGAGCAGTTCTTC.

The chain uses TRBV27 and TRBJ2-7; 8 nucleotides line up with TRBD1. From germline, CDR1 is MNHEY and CDR2 SMNVEV (reference sequence). With V trimmed by 2 bases and J by 4 bases, 7 bases remained unmatched. This CDR3 spans 15 amino acids. CDR3 nucleotide sequence: TGTGCCAGCAGTTTAAGTATCGGACAGGGTTACGAGCAGTACTTC. It codes for CASSLSIGQGYEQYF.

The chain has TRBV5-6 and TRBJ1-5; TRBD1 is a possible D gene (5 bases). The germline V and J ends were trimmed by 0 bases and 7 bases, with 11 bases remaining between them. The CDR3 is 14 residues long. Germline assignment: CDR1 SGHDT and CDR2 YYEEEE. CDR3: CASSLAGGDQPQHF. CDR3 bases: TGTGCCAGCAGCTTGGCCGGAGGGGACCAGCCCCAGCATTTT.

This clone was counted once. The chain uses TRBV30 and TRBJ1-1; possible D gene TRBD1, 5 bases. The CDR3 length is 11 residues. Germline assignment: CDR1 GTSNPN and CDR2 SVGIG (reference sequence). V was cut by 4 bases and J by 3 bases, with 6 bases left in between. The DNA for the CDR3 is TGTGCCTGGAAGGGGCACACTGAAGCTTTCTTT. Its protein is CAWKGHTEAFF.

This clone was recorded only once. This chain joins TRBV27 and TRBJ1-1, with D unclear. Per germline, CDR1 MNHEY and CDR2 SMNVEV (reference sequence). The CDR3 extends over 13 amino acids. Trimming removed 4 bases from V and 2 bases from J, with 8 bases in between. For the CDR3, the DNA is TGTGCCAGCAGTTCGGTTGGTAACACTGAAGCTTTCTTT. Its protein product is CASSSVGNTEAFF.

This chain links TRBV7-8 with TRBJ2-7, with TRBD1 matching 7 bases. CDR3 length equals 16 residues. Looked up from germline, CDR1 is SGHVS and CDR2 is FQNEAQ. V trimming: 2 bases; J trimming: 4 bases; junction bases outside the gene matches: 11. CDR3 DNA sequence: TGTGCCAGCAGCTTACGTCCCGGGACAGTTCTGTACGAGCAGTACTTC. Protein product: CASSLRPGTVLYEQYF.

The chain links TRBV2 to TRBJ1-3; possible D gene TRBD1, 5 bases. Germline V gene data show CDR1 as SNHLY and CDR2 as FYNNEI. The CDR3 length is 13 residues. Trimming removed 5 bases from V and 3 bases from J, with 8 bases in between. The CDR3 loop is CASSSRGGNTIYF. The CDR3 DNA is TGTGCCAGCAGTAGTAGGGGTGGAAACACCATATATTTT.

The chain employs TRBV19 and TRBJ1-5; D may be TRBD1 (6 bases). Trimming left V 3 bases short and J 0 bases short, with 18 bases between. CDR1 is LNHDA, CDR2 SQIVND, per germline (reference sequence). The length of the CDR3 is 18 residues. The CDR3 nucleotides are TGTGCCAGTAGTATCGGAAGGGGGAGAGGTTATAGCAATCAGCCCCAGCATTTT. Its protein product is CASSIGRGRGYSNQPQHF.

This rearrangement joins TRBV5-1 to TRBJ1-3, with a weak D call TRBD1 (5 bases). CDR3 size: 15 residues. The V gene lost 1 base and the J gene lost 4 bases, with 12 bases spanning the gap. Germline CDR1 reads SGHRS; CDR2 reads YFSETQ. DNA of the CDR3: TGCGCCAGCAGCTTGACAGGAGGGGAGGGAAACACCATATATTTT. Encoded protein: CASSLTGGEGNTIYF.

J is TRBJ1-2 and V is TRBV28; tentatively, D is TRBD1 (5 bases). This CDR3 spans 17 amino acids. Trimming shortened V by 2 bases and J by 1 base, and 17 bases separated the two germline ends. The germline V gene encodes CDR1 MDHEN and CDR2 SYDVKM. This CDR3 is CASSLTLRRGRNYGYTF. The CDR3, as DNA: TGTGCCAGCAGTTTAACCCTTCGAAGGGGCCGTAACTATGGCTACACCTTC.

This rearrangement joins TRBV6-1 to TRBJ2-7, with D maybe TRBD2 (5 bases). The germline V and J ends were trimmed by 1 base and 3 bases, with 7 bases remaining between them. The CDR3 consists of 13 residues. Germline V gives CDR1 MNHNS, CDR2 SASEGT. The DNA for the CDR3 is TGTGCCAGCAGTGAAGGGGGAGTCTACGAGCAGTACTTC. It yields the protein CASSEGGVYEQYF.

The rearrangement uses TRBV7-3 and TRBJ2-1; D is ambiguous. V gave up 2 bases and J gave up 4 bases, with 6 bases separating them. The length of the CDR3 is 13 residues. Germline CDR1 reads SGHTA; CDR2 reads FQGTGA. CDR3 protein: CASSLQLYNEQFF. The CDR3 DNA sequence: TGTGCCAGCAGCTTACAACTATACAATGAGCAGTTCTTC.

The chain carries TRBV7-9 and TRBJ1-5; unclear D gene. Germline lookup yields CDR1 SEHNR and CDR2 FQNEAQ (reference sequence). Between the trimmed V and J ends, which lost 5 bases and 7 bases, there was a span of 9 bases. This CDR3 contains 12 residues. The CDR3 nucleotides are TGTGCCAGCAGCCCTCTTGGCCAGCCCCAGCATTTT. This translates into CASSPLGQPQHF.

This clone is a singleton in its sample. The CDR3 reads CASSGGYGYTF. The CDR3, as DNA: TGTGCCAGCAGTGGGGGGTATGGCTACACCTTC. This sequence joins TRBV28 and TRBJ1-2; tentatively, D is TRBD1 (5 bases). This CDR3 is 11 amino acids long. Trimming took off 5 bases at V and 5 bases at J, with 6 bases between the two ends. Germline assignment: CDR1 MDHEN and CDR2 SYDVKM.

V usage is TRBV28 and J usage is TRBJ1-1; TRBD1 matches at 7 bases. Germline V CDR1 and CDR2: MDHEN, SYDVKM. The ends lost 5 bases at V and 5 bases at J; junction bases unmatched: 11. This CDR3 is 15 amino acids long. The DNA for the CDR3 is TGTGCCAGCAGTCCCTACAGGGGTGTAGTAACTGAAGCTTTCTTT. It codes for CASSPYRGVVTEAFF.

The chain employs TRBV18 and TRBJ1-4; perhaps TRBD1 as D (5 bases). Trimming removed 4 bases from V and 0 bases from J, with 12 bases in between. The length of the CDR3 is 16 residues. Germline V CDR1 and CDR2: KGHSH, LQKENI. The CDR3 protein is CASSRTAGATNEKLFF. The DNA for the CDR3 is TGTGCCAGCTCACGGACGGCGGGGGCAACTAATGAAAAACTGTTTTTT.